A single sample is the source of the 27 T cell receptor beta chains below, sequenced in a study of blood T cell repertoires in COVID-19. TCRdb's table, derived via immunoSEQ multiplex PCR, lists solely in-frame clones and lacks some. The repertoire holds approximately 310,000 clones, with 70% to 90% as singletons. Specimen: PBMCs or T cells enriched from blood (not recorded which). The origin of the receptors is a man aged 25 to 40 who had recovered from COVID-19.

This rearrangement joins TRBV7-2 to TRBJ2-7; 9 bases line up with TRBD2. The CDR3 is 15 amino acids. The germline V gene encodes CDR1 SGHTA and CDR2 FQGNSA. The trim removed 1 base at V and 4 bases at J, leaving 5 bases unmatched. CDR3 bases: TGTGCCAGCAGCTTAGGGGCGGGGGGGCGTTACGAGCAGTACTTC. This encodes CASSLGAGGRYEQYF.

CDR3 DNA: TGTGCCAGCAGCCAAGTCGGGCCGGGAGGGGCAGATACGCAGTATTTT. It encodes CASSQVGPGGADTQYF. This sequence joins TRBV4-2 and TRBJ2-3; 8 nucleotides match TRBD2. The germline CDR1 and CDR2 sequences are LGHNA and YNFKEQ. The CDR3 extends over 16 amino acids. V trimming: 1 base; J trimming: 4 bases; junction bases outside the gene matches: 7.

The chain couples TRBV4-1 to TRBJ1-2; no definite D call. The CDR3 totals 15 residues. Looked up from germline, CDR1 is MGHRA and CDR2 is YSYEKL. Deletions cut 0 bases from V and 3 bases from J, with 11 bases between. CDR3 in amino acids: CASSQDRAVYYGYTF. The CDR3 DNA sequence: TGCGCCAGCAGCCAAGATCGTGCAGTCTACTATGGCTACACCTTC.

V gene TRBV7-2 combines with J gene TRBJ1-2, with 12 bases aligning to TRBD1. V gave up 1 base and J gave up 5 bases; unmatched junction bases: 5. The CDR3 totals 16 residues. Germline-derived CDR1 and CDR2 are SGHTA and FQGNSA. CDR3 residues: CASSLVGTGGLYGYTF. DNA for the CDR3: TGTGCCAGCAGCTTAGTCGGGACAGGGGGCCTATATGGCTACACCTTC.

This clone turned up a few times. V usage is TRBV4-1 and J usage is TRBJ2-7; a weak D match, TRBD1 (5 bases). With 1 base removed from V and 3 bases from J, the gap between germline ends came to 13 bases. Per germline, CDR1 MGHRA and CDR2 YSYEKL. The CDR3 is made up of 15 amino acids. CDR3 loop: CASSQVAQANYEQYF. In DNA form, the CDR3 reads TGCGCCAGCAGCCAAGTGGCACAGGCAAACTACGAGCAGTACTTC.

This clone was seen only once. This chain uses TRBV6-5 with TRBJ1-1, with D possibly being TRBD1 (6 bases). CDR3 size: 14 residues. Germline CDR1 MNHEY, CDR2 SVGAGI. The V end lost 2 bases, the J end lost 3 bases, and 10 bases lay between the germline ends. CDR3 amino acids: CASSYTTGYTEAFF. The CDR3 DNA reads as TGTGCCAGCAGTTACACCACAGGGTACACTGAAGCTTTCTTT.

This clone was seen more than once but under ten times. The CDR3 loop reads CASSRAGFYEQYF. The CDR3 nucleotides read TGTGCCAGTAGTAGGGCAGGGTTCTACGAGCAGTACTTC. The chain recombines TRBV19 with TRBJ2-7, with D possibly TRBD1 on 5 matching bases. Per the germline V gene, CDR1 is LNHDA and CDR2 is SQIVND (reference sequence). V shed 4 bases and J shed 3 bases, with 10 bases lying between them. This CDR3 contains 13 residues.

The chain uses TRBV30 and TRBJ1-1; a possible D gene is TRBD1 (5 bases). The V end lost 0 bases, the J end lost 2 bases, and 10 bases lay between the germline ends. Per the germline V gene, CDR1 is GTSNPN and CDR2 is SVGIG (reference sequence). The CDR3 covers 14 residues. The CDR3 region has the DNA TGTGCCTGGAGTGTTTCGACAGTTAACACTGAAGCTTTCTTT. This codes for CAWSVSTVNTEAFF.

The chain couples TRBV6-5 to TRBJ2-5; 7 bases match TRBD1. This CDR3 is 15 amino acids long. The germline CDR1 and CDR2 sequences are MNHEY and SVGAGI. Trimming took 7 bases from V and 2 from J; bases not matched to a gene: 10. This CDR3 is CASTRRGQTQETQYF. DNA for the CDR3: TGTGCCAGCACCCGCCGGGGACAGACTCAAGAGACCCAGTACTTC.

This sequence joins TRBV5-1 and TRBJ1-2; TRBD1 aligns across 8 bases. The junction had 15 bases not matched to a gene; V was cut back by 6 bases and J by 5 bases. The CDR3 loop spans 16 amino acids. The germline gives CDR1 SGHRS, CDR2 YFSETQ. In DNA, the CDR3 is TGCGCCAGCACCAACCAGCCTGTCAGGGGGCCGTATGGCTACACCTTC. Its protein is CASTNQPVRGPYGYTF.

The V and J genes are TRBV7-9 and TRBJ1-1, with TRBD1 matching over 11 bases. The CDR3 totals 15 residues. V trimming: 5 bases; J trimming: 4 bases; junction bases outside the gene matches: 6. Per germline, CDR1 SEHNR and CDR2 FQNEAQ (reference sequence). CDR3 sequence: CASSRAGTGGTEAFF. The CDR3 DNA is TGTGCCAGCAGCCGCGCCGGGACAGGGGGCACTGAAGCTTTCTTT. Looking up the rest from reference TRBV7-9 and TRBJ1-1 gives the full variable domain: DTGVSQNPRHKITKRGQNVTFRCDPISEHNRLYWYRQTLGQGPEFLTYFQNEAQLEKSRLLSDRFSAERPKGSFSTLEIQRTEQGDSAMYLCASSRAGTGGTEAFFGQGTRLTVV.

CDR3 region: CASSPGGGPQETQYF. In DNA, the CDR3 is TGTGCCAGCTCACCTGGGGGGGGACCCCAAGAGACCCAGTACTTC. The gene calls are TRBV18 and TRBJ2-5, with TRBD2 matching 7 bases. Germline V gives CDR1 KGHSH, CDR2 LQKENI. The CDR3 runs 15 residues. The ends lost 3 bases at V and 1 base at J; junction bases unmatched: 5.

J is TRBJ1-3 and V is TRBV4-1; D gene uncertain. Germline assignment: CDR1 MGHRA and CDR2 YSYEKL. The V gene lost 3 bases and the J gene lost 4 bases, with 22 bases spanning the gap. This CDR3 contains 18 residues. For the CDR3, the DNA is TGCGCCAGCAGCCAGGCTTTTAGCGTGCGGGCGGCGGGAAACACCATATATTTT. Amino acids: CASSQAFSVRAAGNTIYF.

The CDR3 bases are TGTGCCAGCAGTTTATCGGACAGTTCCTACGAGCAGTACTTC. This sequence encodes CASSLSDSSYEQYF. The chain links TRBV27 to TRBJ2-7; the D gene is possibly TRBD1 (6 bases). This CDR3 contains 14 residues. The V and J ends lost 0 bases and 1 base respectively, with 7 bases between them. Germline V gives CDR1 MNHEY, CDR2 SMNVEV (reference sequence).

The chain recombines TRBV7-9 with TRBJ2-5; tentatively, D is TRBD2 (6 bases). Germline CDR1 is SEHNR and CDR2 is FQNEAQ (reference sequence). CDR3 length equals 14 residues. V was trimmed by 5 bases and J by 5 bases, leaving 15 bases between them. This CDR3 is CASSKGGAWETQYF. In nucleotides, the CDR3 is TGTGCCAGCAGCAAGGGCGGGGCTTGGGAGACCCAGTACTTC. Full variable domain (outside the CDR3, taken from reference TRBV7-9 and TRBJ2-5): DTGVSQNPRHKITKRGQNVTFRCDPISEHNRLYWYRQTLGQGPEFLTYFQNEAQLEKSRLLSDRFSAERPKGSFSTLEIQRTEQGDSAMYLCASSKGGAWETQYFGPGTRLLVL.

The gene calls are TRBV19 and TRBJ1-2, with a weak D call TRBD1 (5 bases). V lost 9 bases and J lost 6, with 20 bases in between. The CDR3 totals 14 residues. In germline, CDR1 is LNHDA, CDR2 SQIVND (reference sequence). DNA of the CDR3: TGTGCCAGCCACCAGGCGGGGGGAAAGAATGGCTACACCTTC. As protein: CASHQAGGKNGYTF. Drawing the rest from reference TRBV19 and TRBJ1-2, the complete variable domain is DGGITQSPKYLFRKEGQNVTLSCEQNLNHDAMYWYRQDPGQGLRLIYYSQIVNDFQKGDIAEGYSVSREKKESFPLTVTSAQKNPTAFYLCASHQAGGKNGYTFGSGTRLTVV.

CDR3 sequence: CASSLQGPSPLHF. In nucleotides, the CDR3 is TGTGCCAGCAGCTTACAGGGTCCTTCACCCCTCCACTTT. V gene TRBV7-3 combines with J gene TRBJ1-6; D might be TRBD1 (5 bases). CDR1 is SGHTA and CDR2 is FQGTGA in the germline V gene. Trimming stripped 2 bases from V and 9 bases from J, with 8 bases between. CDR3 length: 13 amino acids.

The chain joins TRBV6-2 or TRBV6-3 to TRBJ2-2, with 7 bases fitting TRBD1. CDR1 and CDR2 (germline): MNHEY, SVGEGT. The CDR3 has 15 amino acids. Unmatched junction bases numbered 7, after V lost 5 bases and J lost 4 bases. CDR3 residues: CASSHGTVLTGELFF. The CDR3 bases are TGTGCCAGCAGTCACGGGACAGTACTCACCGGGGAGCTGTTTTTT.

This sequence joins TRBV6-5 and TRBJ1-2; 7 bases line up with TRBD1. The V gene's germline CDR1 is MNHEY and CDR2 SVGAGI. The CDR3 has 13 residues. V was clipped by 6 bases and J by 4 bases; unmatched bases: 5. CDR3 sequence (DNA): TGTGCCAGCAGGAACGACAGGGCCTATGGCTACACCTTC. It encodes CASRNDRAYGYTF.

This clone was seen only a few times. This rearrangement joins TRBV5-5 to TRBJ2-2, with a tentative D call TRBD2 (6 bases). The CDR3 is made up of 15 amino acids. Germline V gene data show CDR1 as SGHKS and CDR2 as YYEKEE (reference sequence). Between the trimmed V and J ends, which lost 4 bases and 0 bases, there was a span of 10 bases. The CDR3 is CASSGTSSNTGELFF. CDR3 DNA: TGTGCCAGCAGCGGAACTAGCTCGAACACCGGGGAGCTGTTTTTT. Full variable domain (rest looked up from reference TRBV5-5 and TRBJ2-2): DAGVTQSPTHLIKTRGQQVTLRCSPISGHKSVSWYQQVLGQGPQFIFQYYEKEERGRGNFPDRFSARQFPNYSSELNVNALLLGDSALYLCASSGTSSNTGELFFGEGSRLTVL.

The rearrangement joins TRBV5-5 to TRBJ1-5; no definite D call. Germline values: CDR1 SGHKS, CDR2 YYEKEE (reference sequence). The CDR3 length is 15 residues. V lost 4 bases and J 2 bases, leaving 13 bases between the germline ends. CDR3: CASSPGEGGNQPQHF. The CDR3 region has the DNA TGTGCCAGCAGCCCCGGGGAGGGAGGCAATCAGCCCCAGCATTTT.

This rearrangement joins TRBV6-5 to TRBJ1-6, with D tentatively TRBD1 (6 bases). The CDR3 is 15 amino acids. Per germline, CDR1 MNHEY and CDR2 SVGAGI. The V and J ends lost 4 bases and 5 bases respectively, with 12 bases between them. This CDR3 reads CASSFDRIHNSPLHF. The CDR3, as DNA: TGTGCCAGCAGTTTTGACAGGATCCATAATTCACCCCTCCACTTT.

As concerns this clone: The sample has other DNA sequences that encode this CDR3 too. V and J are TRBV5-4 and TRBJ1-1; 7 positions match TRBD1. The V and J ends lost 4 bases and 1 base, in that order; junction bases with no gene match: 4. Germline V gene lookup returns CDR1 SGHNT and CDR2 YYREEE (reference sequence). There are 14 residues in the CDR3. CDR3 DNA: TGTGCCAGCAGCCCGACAGGGCGGAACACTGAAGCTTTCTTT. Protein sequence: CASSPTGRNTEAFF.

V and J are TRBV5-1 and TRBJ2-3; possible D gene TRBD1, 6 bases. The V gene's germline CDR1 is SGHRS and CDR2 YFSETQ. V shed 6 bases and J shed 2 bases, with 16 bases lying between them. There are 15 residues in the CDR3. DNA for the CDR3: TGCGCCAGCAATACCGGGACACTTAACACAGATACGCAGTATTTT. The encoded protein is CASNTGTLNTDTQYF.

The chain combines TRBV12-1 with TRBJ1-6; the table's D call, TRBD1, has no DNA check behind it. TRBV12-1 is labeled a pseudogene. This CDR3 is 19 amino acids long. The CDR3 bases are TGTGCCAGCAGCTTTGCGGGGGCCTTGGCAAAAAAAAAGGATTCACCCCTCCACTTT. Protein product: CASSFAGALAKKKDSPLHF.

The chain links TRBV19 to TRBJ2-4; the match to TRBD1 covers 7 bases. This CDR3 has 18 residues. Germline trimming cut 4 bases from V and 4 bases from J; bases unmatched to any gene: 16. CDR1 LNHDA and CDR2 SQIVND come from the germline V gene (reference sequence). The CDR3 reads CASSTLGTAGKPKNIQYF. As DNA, the CDR3 is TGTGCCAGTAGTACCTTGGGGACAGCCGGGAAGCCGAAAAACATTCAGTACTTC.

The rearrangement uses TRBV7-2 and TRBJ1-1; 11 bases line up with TRBD1. The CDR3 covers 16 residues. CDR1 SGHTA and CDR2 FQGNSA come from the germline V gene. Germline trimming cut 5 bases from V and 0 bases from J; bases unmatched to any gene: 5. The CDR3 sequence: CASSGTGGLMNTEAFF. The CDR3, as DNA: TGTGCCAGCAGCGGGACAGGGGGGCTCATGAACACTGAAGCTTTCTTT.